This T cell receptor (beta chain) originates from a study of Ad26.COV2.S vaccination and SARS-CoV-2 variants. For the study at large: As a participant in COV1001, the donor was in the Ad26.COV2.S trial arm. Participants got Ad26.COV2.S intramuscularly, once or twice 56 days apart.

Sequencing used immunoSEQ multiplex PCR; TCRdb keeps in-frame clones, though not all of them. The table has some 300,000 clones, around four fifths seen once. Specified treatment: some 20 received Ad26.COV2.S at low or high dose, single or two shots; roughly five received placebo; per-sample allocation not given. Specimen acquisition occurred on day 63 following the initial vaccine or placebo injection. An adult aged 18-55 years in Boston served as the donor. Study results and caveats: Possible underestimation of total T cell responses by the TCR breadth and depth analyses was noted.

The CDR3 is made up of 16 amino acids. Per the germline V gene, CDR1 is SGHRS and CDR2 is YFSETQ. V lost 0 bases, J lost 4 bases, and 7 bases stayed unmatched. The sample holds one count of this clone. Its antigen remains unidentified. The sequencing used peripheral blood, collected in a trial of Ad26.COV2.S vaccine versus placebo. This sequence joins TRBV5-1 and TRBJ2-7; TRBD1 matches 10 bases. The sequence derives from a person aged 18-60 years who received the Ad26.COV2.S COVID-19 vaccine or a placebo. CDR3 region: CASSLVGQGKSYEQYF. Written as DNA, the CDR3 is TGCGCCAGCAGCTTGGTGGGACAGGGGAAATCGTACGAGCAGTACTTC. The full variable domain, in which reference TRBV5-1 and TRBJ2-7 provide the parts outside the CDR3, is KAGVTQTPRYLIKTRGQQVTLSCSPISGHRSVSWYQQTPGQGLQFLFEYFSETQRNKGNFPGRFSGRQFSNSRSEMNVSTLELGDSALYLCASSLVGQGKSYEQYFGPGTRLTVT.